This TCR beta chain was recorded in a study of post-analysis software for immune sequencing data. Study summary: Recorded disease courses covered relapsing-remitting, secondary progressive and progressive-relapsing multiple sclerosis. Some patients had no subtype annotation.

For this clonotype: The antigen remains unidentified.

Study-wide results and limits: Elevated frequency relative to controls characterized roughly 5 TRBV segments in patients, TRBV5-6, TRBV5-1 and TRBV20-1 among them. Co-batched samples clustered tightly together by F measure.

Included in the TCR beta cDNA libraries were unique molecular identifiers. T cells, roughly 1 to 10 million of them, yielded approximately 500,000 cDNA molecules. TCRdb analysed the PCR reads with MiXCR anew, one entry per CDR3 protein. This table has fewer than 850,000 distinct CDR3 sequences, around 27% appearing once. Germline values: CDR1 KGHDR, CDR2 SFDVKD. The V and J ends lost 9 bases and 4 bases, in that order; junction bases with no gene match: 6. This CDR3 has 14 amino acids. The J gene is TRBJ2-1, the V gene TRBV24-1; 9 nucleotides match TRBD2. The specimen sequenced was blood. The receptor's source is a girl aged 10 to 17 with multiple sclerosis. CDR3 amino acids: CATGRAGGYNEQFF. The CDR3 coding sequence is TGTGCCACCGGGAGAGCGGGGGGATACAATGAGCAGTTCTTC.